This T cell receptor beta chain was obtained from a study of blood T cell repertoires in COVID-19. Germline CDR1 is LGHDT and CDR2 is YNNKEL (reference sequence). The CDR3 covers 11 residues. The V end lost 4 bases, the J end lost 4 bases, and 4 bases lay between the germline ends. Per the authors' pipeline: Quantification of nucleated cells was approximated via reference gene primer amplification. Sequencing was performed with immunoSEQ multiplex PCR; in TCRdb, only in-frame clones are kept and a portion is missing. V and J calls and clone size are given by that table; D and trimming were obtained from the DNA. The profile covers around 77,000 clones, with 91% appearing a single time and around 5% taken by the ten largest.

The sequencing input was peripheral blood. The sequence was obtained from a woman in her sixties or seventies with active COVID-19. The chain employs TRBV3-1 (or the pseudogene TRBV3-2) and TRBJ2-5; D unresolved. The CDR3 coding sequence is TGTGCCAGCAGCCTTAGAGAGACCCAGTACTTC. Its protein product is CASSLRETQYF.